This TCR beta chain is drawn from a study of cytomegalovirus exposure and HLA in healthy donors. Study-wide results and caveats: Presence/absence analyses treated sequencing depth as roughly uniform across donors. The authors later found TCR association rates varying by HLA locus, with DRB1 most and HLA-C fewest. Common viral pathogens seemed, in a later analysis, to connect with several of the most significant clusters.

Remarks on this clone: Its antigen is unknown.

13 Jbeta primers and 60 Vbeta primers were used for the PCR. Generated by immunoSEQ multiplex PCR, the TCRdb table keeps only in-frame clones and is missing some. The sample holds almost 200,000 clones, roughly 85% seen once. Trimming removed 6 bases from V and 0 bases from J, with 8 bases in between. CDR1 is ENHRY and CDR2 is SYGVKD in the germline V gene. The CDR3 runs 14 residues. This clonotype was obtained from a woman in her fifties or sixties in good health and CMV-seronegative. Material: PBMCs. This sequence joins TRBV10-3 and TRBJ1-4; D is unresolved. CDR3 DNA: TGTGCCATCAGGGGGAGCGCAACTAATGAAAAACTGTTTTTT. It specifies CAIRGSATNEKLFF.